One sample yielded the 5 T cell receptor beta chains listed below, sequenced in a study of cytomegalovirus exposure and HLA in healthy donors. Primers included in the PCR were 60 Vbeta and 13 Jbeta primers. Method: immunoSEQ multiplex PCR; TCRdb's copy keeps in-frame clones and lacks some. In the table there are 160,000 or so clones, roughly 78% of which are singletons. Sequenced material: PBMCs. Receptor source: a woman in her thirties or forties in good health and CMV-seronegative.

CDR3 DNA: TGTGCCAGCAGCTTACCCTACGACATTGCTGAAGCTTTCTTT. Residues: CASSLPYDIAEAFF. J is TRBJ1-1 and V is TRBV7-9, with D unclear. Trimming removed 2 bases at V and 6 bases at J, with 13 bases between. Looked up from germline, CDR1 is SEHNR and CDR2 is FQNEAQ (reference sequence). CDR3 size: 14 residues.

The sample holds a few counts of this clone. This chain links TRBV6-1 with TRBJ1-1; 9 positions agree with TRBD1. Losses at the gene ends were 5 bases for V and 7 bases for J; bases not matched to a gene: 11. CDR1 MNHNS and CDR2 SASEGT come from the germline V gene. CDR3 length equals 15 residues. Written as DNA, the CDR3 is TGTGCCAGCAGTCAGGGACAGGGATCGCTTCGTGAAGCTTTCTTT. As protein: CASSQGQGSLREAFF.

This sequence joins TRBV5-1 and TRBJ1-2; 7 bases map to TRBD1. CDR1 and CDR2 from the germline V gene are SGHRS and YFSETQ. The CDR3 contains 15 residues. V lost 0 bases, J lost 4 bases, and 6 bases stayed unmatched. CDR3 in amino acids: CASSLVGGEVYGYTF. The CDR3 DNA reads TGCGCCAGCAGCTTGGTAGGGGGCGAGGTCTATGGCTACACCTTC.

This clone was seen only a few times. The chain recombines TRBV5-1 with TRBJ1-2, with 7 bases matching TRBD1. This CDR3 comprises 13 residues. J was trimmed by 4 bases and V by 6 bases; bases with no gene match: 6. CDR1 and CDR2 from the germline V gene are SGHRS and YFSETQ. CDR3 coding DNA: TGCGCCAGCACCCCGACAGGGATCTATGGCTACACCTTC. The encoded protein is CASTPTGIYGYTF.

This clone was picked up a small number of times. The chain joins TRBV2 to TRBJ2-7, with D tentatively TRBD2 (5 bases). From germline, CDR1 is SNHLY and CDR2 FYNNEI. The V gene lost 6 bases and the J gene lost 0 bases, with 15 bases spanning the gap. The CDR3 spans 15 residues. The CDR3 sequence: CASRRASGASYEQYF. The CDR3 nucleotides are TGTGCCAGCAGGCGGGCCTCTGGAGCCTCCTACGAGCAGTACTTC.